Each of the 3 T cell receptor beta chains below was sequenced from the same sample in a study of shared clonotypes between healthy human individuals. Sequencing used immunoSEQ multiplex PCR; TCRdb keeps in-frame clones, though not all of them. The sample yields approximately 2,300,000 clones, approximately 90% seen once. The sample consisted of naive CD4+ T cells from PBMCs. Subset indicated: CD45RA+ positively selected. The source is a man between 18 and 35 years old in good health. Some clones in this sample may be carry-over from other donors' samples.

CDR3 sequence reads: CATSGGLAQPQHF. The CDR3 nucleotides are TGTGCCACTTCTGGGGGGCTGGCCCAGCCCCAGCATTTT. The chain carries TRBV28 and TRBJ1-5; tentative D call: TRBD1 (6 bases). V was pared by 10 bases and J by 7 bases, with 17 bases between. The CDR3 totals 13 residues. CDR1 and CDR2 from the germline V gene are MDHEN and SYDVKM.

Only one count was recorded for this clone. V usage is TRBV19 and J usage is TRBJ2-1; D remains ambiguous. The ends were cut back, 3 bases at V and 6 bases at J, with 12 bases in the middle. The germline gives CDR1 LNHDA, CDR2 SQIVND (reference sequence). The CDR3 extends over 14 amino acids. As DNA, the CDR3 is TGTGCCAGTAGTATTGGTCAGGAGTTCAATGAGCAGTTCTTC. It encodes CASSIGQEFNEQFF.

The chain couples TRBV19 to TRBJ2-5; 10 nucleotides agree with TRBD2. This CDR3 has 14 residues. Germline V gene data show CDR1 as LNHDA and CDR2 as SQIVND (reference sequence). The V gene end was trimmed by 6 bases and the J gene end by 2 bases; junction bases not matched to a gene: 3. CDR3 loop: CASSSSGRQETQYF. Written as DNA, the CDR3 is TGTGCCAGTAGCAGTAGCGGGAGGCAAGAGACCCAGTACTTC.